These 27 T cell receptor beta chains were all obtained from the same sample, sequenced in a study of type 1 and type 2 diabetes patients. Amplification started from genomic DNA. Multiplex PCR with 30 forward and 13 reverse primers amplified the TCR beta CDR3. TCRdb re-called the multiplex PCR reads with MiXCR, one entry per CDR3 protein. Of around 300,000 distinct CDR3 sequences listed, around 50% were seen once; the top ten hold roughly an eighth. Sequenced input: peripheral blood mononuclear cells (PBMCs). The source is a man younger than 30 with type 2 diabetes.

V is TRBV29-1 and J is TRBJ2-1; D gene uncertain. Germline V CDR1 and CDR2: SQVTM, ANQGSEA. CDR3 size: 15 residues. V was clipped by 5 bases and J by 2 bases, with 16 bases between them. The CDR3 here is CSVPWTASPYNEQFF. For the CDR3, the DNA is TGCAGCGTTCCTTGGACGGCCTCTCCCTACAATGAGCAGTTCTTC.

This clonotype was found a few times. The CDR3 protein is CASSLIERNTIYF. The CDR3 nucleotides are TGTGCCAGCAGCTTGATTGAGCGAAACACCATATATTTT. The V and J genes are TRBV7-2 and TRBJ1-3; D uncertain. Deletions cut 3 bases from V and 5 bases from J, with 8 bases between. Germline V CDR1 and CDR2: SGHTA, FQGNSA. CDR3 length: 13 residues.

This chain connects TRBV29-1 to TRBJ2-7, with D tentatively TRBD2 (5 bases). The V gene lost 5 bases and the J gene lost 0 bases, with 8 bases spanning the gap. This CDR3 comprises 12 residues. Germline CDR1 reads SQVTM; CDR2 reads ANQGSEA. The CDR3, as DNA: TGCAGCGTTACAGACTACTCCTACGAGCAGTACTTC. Translating gives CSVTDYSYEQYF.

V gene TRBV7-8 combines with J gene TRBJ1-1; TRBD1 agrees at 8 bases. The CDR3 totals 15 residues. The J segment lost 0 bases and the V segment lost 6 bases, leaving 6 bases of the junction unmatched. In germline, CDR1 is SGHVS, CDR2 FQNEAQ. The CDR3 nucleotides read TGTGCCAGCAGATCTCTCAGGGGGCTGAACACTGAAGCTTTCTTT. It is translated as CASRSLRGLNTEAFF.

V and J are TRBV20-1 and TRBJ2-2; D may be TRBD1 or TRBD2 (5 bases each). Germline V gives CDR1 DFQATT, CDR2 SNEGSKA (reference sequence). The CDR3 runs 12 residues. Between the trimmed V and J ends, which lost 7 bases and 5 bases, there was a span of 11 bases. DNA of the CDR3: TGCAGTGGCCAGGGAGTAACCGGGGAGCTGTTTTTT. Protein product: CSGQGVTGELFF.

With respect to this clonotype: A junction boundary mismatches the germline segment, possibly from a read error. This rearrangement joins TRBV7-8 to TRBJ2-5, with D unclear. The CDR3 runs to 18 residues. CDR1 SGHVS and CDR2 FQNEAQ come from the germline V gene. The CDR3 sequence is CASSFRLPSGTYQETQCF. The CDR3 coding sequence is TGTGCCAGCAGCTTTCGACTGCCCTCTGGCACGTACCAAGAGACCCAGTGCTTC. The full variable domain, with the rest looked up from reference TRBV7-8 and TRBJ2-5, is GAGVSQSPRYKVAKRGQDVALRCDPISGHVSLFWYQQALGQGPEFLTYFQNEAQLDKSGLPSDRFFAERPEGSVSTLKIQRTQQEDSAVYLCASSFRLPSGTYQETQCFGPGTRLLVL.

The chain combines TRBV4-1 with TRBJ1-2; D gene uncertain. The germline V and J ends were trimmed by 1 base and 10 bases, with 7 bases remaining between them. Germline V CDR1 and CDR2: MGHRA, YSYEKL. This CDR3 is built from 11 residues. The CDR3 DNA reads TGCGCCAGCAGCCAAGGCCAGGTCTACACCTTC. As protein: CASSQGQVYTF.

This clonotype was recorded a few times. The chain joins TRBV20-1 to TRBJ1-1, with TRBD1 identical over 7 bases. The V segment lost 8 bases and the J segment 6 bases; nucleotides outside the gene matches: 12. Germline V gene data show CDR1 as DFQATT and CDR2 as SNEGSKA (reference sequence). This CDR3 region has 13 residues. DNA of the CDR3: TGCAGTACCCAGACAGGGCTTTATTCTGAAGCTTTCTTT. Translation: CSTQTGLYSEAFF.

This sequence joins TRBV19 and TRBJ2-5; D gene uncertain. The germline gives CDR1 LNHDA, CDR2 SQIVND (reference sequence). The ends were cut back, 5 bases at V and 7 bases at J, with 8 bases in the middle. The CDR3 length is 11 residues. CDR3 protein: CASSEWGTQYF. In nucleotides, the CDR3 is TGTGCCAGTAGTGAGTGGGGGACCCAGTACTTC.

The sample holds a few counts of this clonotype. V gene TRBV7-2 combines with J gene TRBJ2-7, with D hard to call. Germline CDR1 reads SGHTA; CDR2 reads FQGNSA. V lost 3 bases and J 5 bases, leaving 8 bases between the germline ends. The CDR3 runs to 12 residues. The CDR3, as DNA: TGTGCCAGCAGCTTTCCCCCGAACGAGCAGTACTTC. This encodes CASSFPPNEQYF.

The chain couples TRBV30 to TRBJ1-1, with D unclear. Per the germline V gene, CDR1 is GTSNPN and CDR2 is SVGIG (reference sequence). V was shortened by 0 bases and J by 3 bases, with 14 bases between the two germline ends. The CDR3 is 15 amino acids. In DNA, the CDR3 is TGTGCCTGGAGTGTCAGTGTCGGATACTACACTGAAGCTTTCTTT. Translation gives CAWSVSVGYYTEAFF.

The chain couples TRBV29-1 to TRBJ2-7; tentatively, D is TRBD2 (6 bases). The germline gives CDR1 SQVTM, CDR2 ANQGSEA. The V end was cut by 0 bases, the J end by 3 bases, with 6 bases between. CDR3 length equals 12 residues. The CDR3 region is CSVEEEGYEQYF. CDR3 bases: TGCAGCGTTGAAGAGGAGGGCTACGAGCAGTACTTC.

This chain uses TRBV20-1 with TRBJ2-7; D is uncertain. With 3 bases removed from V and 6 bases from J, the gap between germline ends came to 15 bases. This CDR3 has 13 residues. The germline V gene has CDR1 DFQATT and CDR2 SNEGSKA (reference sequence). The DNA of the CDR3 is TGCAGTGCTAGGTCGGGTGTTGGTTCCGAGCAGTACTTC. The encoded protein is CSARSGVGSEQYF.

This clonotype came up a few times. The chain has TRBV25-1 and TRBJ2-3, with D possibly being TRBD2 (5 bases). The CDR3 consists of 14 residues. Germline V lookup: CDR1 MGHDK, CDR2 SYGVNS. V lost 4 bases to trimming and J lost 2 bases, with 10 bases between them. CDR3 region: CASSGGPYTDTQYF. DNA of the CDR3: TGTGCCAGCAGTGGCGGGCCGTACACAGATACGCAGTATTTT.

This clonotype has a handful of counts. The junction differs from germline at one of its ends, possibly a read error. The chain joins TRBV7-7 to TRBJ2-5; 9 nucleotides match TRBD2. The CDR3 has 14 residues. CDR1 and CDR2 (germline): SSHAT, FNYEAQ (reference sequence). For the CDR3, the DNA is TGTGCTAGCAGCTTTAGCGGGGGAGGCGAGACCCAGTACTTC. Its protein product is CASSFSGGGETQYF.

The CDR3 DNA follows: TGTGCCAGCAGTTACTCGATTAGGGTCAGGGACCTGAACACTGAAGCTTTCTTT. This translates into CASSYSIRVRDLNTEAFF. V gene TRBV6-6 combines with J gene TRBJ1-1, with a possible D match to TRBD1 (5 bases). Germline V gene data show CDR1 as MNHNY and CDR2 as SVGAGI (reference sequence). The length of the CDR3 is 18 residues. V shed 0 bases and J shed 0 bases, with 17 bases lying between them.

The chain employs TRBV12-5 and TRBJ2-5; D perhaps matches TRBD1 (6 bases). This CDR3 is 13 amino acids long. Germline CDR1 is LGHNT and CDR2 is FRNRAP. The ends were cut back, 6 bases at V and 1 base at J, with 9 bases in the middle. CDR3 amino acids: CASGQGAQETQYF. The CDR3 coding sequence is TGTGCTAGTGGACAGGGAGCCCAAGAGACCCAGTACTTC. The entire variable domain, with the rest obtained from reference TRBV12-5 and TRBJ2-5, is as follows: DARVTQTPRHKVTEMGQEVTMRCQPILGHNTVFWYRQTMMQGLELLAYFRNRAPLDDSGMPKDRFSAEMPDATLATLKIQPSEPRDSAVYFCASGQGAQETQYFGPGTRLLVL.

The V call is TRBV2, the J call TRBJ2-1; a possible D gene is TRBD2 (7 bases). The CDR3 length is 13 residues. The germline V gene encodes CDR1 SNHLY and CDR2 FYNNEI. Trimming pared 4 bases from V and 7 bases from J, leaving 11 bases between. The CDR3, as DNA: TGTGCCAGCAGTGGGGGAGGGGGAAATGAGCAGTTCTTC. Protein product: CASSGGGGNEQFF.

V is TRBV6-1 and J is TRBJ2-7; TRBD2 matches at 11 bases. The CDR3 covers 17 residues. CDR1 is MNHNS and CDR2 is SASEGT in the germline V gene. The junction had 12 bases not matched to a gene; V was cut back by 4 bases and J by 4 bases. CDR3 sequence reads: CASSAGSVTSGGYEQYF. Written as DNA, the CDR3 is TGTGCCAGCAGTGCGGGATCGGTCACTAGCGGGGGATACGAGCAGTACTTC.

This clonotype was observed a few times. The V and J genes are TRBV7-8 and TRBJ2-7, with no clear D. CDR1 is SGHVS and CDR2 is FQNEAQ in the germline V gene. This CDR3 has 11 amino acids. Trimming took 2 bases from V and 5 from J, leaving 4 bases between them. CDR3 amino acids: CASSLFDEQYF. Written as DNA, the CDR3 is TGTGCCAGCAGCTTATTCGACGAGCAGTACTTC.

The chain joins TRBV5-1 to TRBJ2-1, with TRBD2 as a possible D gene (5 bases). Germline loops: CDR1 SGHRS, CDR2 YFSETQ. V shed 4 bases and J shed 9 bases, with 20 bases lying between them. The CDR3 is 15 amino acids. CDR3 DNA: TGCGCCAGCAGCCCGGATGACTCTCGGACTGGTGAGCAGTTCTTC. Protein sequence: CASSPDDSRTGEQFF.

The chain is built from TRBV7-6 and TRBJ2-5; D call uncertain. The CDR3 is made up of 17 amino acids. The germline V gene has CDR1 SGHVS and CDR2 FNYEAQ. The V end was cut by 1 base, the J end by 2 bases, with 17 bases between. Written as DNA, the CDR3 is TGTGCCAGCAGCTTAGGGCTAGTGGGGTCCCCACAAGAGACCCAGTACTTC. As protein: CASSLGLVGSPQETQYF.

This chain links TRBV19 with TRBJ2-1; 7 bases line up with TRBD2. This CDR3 contains 14 residues. Germline V gene lookup returns CDR1 LNHDA and CDR2 SQIVND (reference sequence). Unmatched junction bases numbered 4, after V lost 1 base and J lost 7 bases. The CDR3, as DNA: TGTGCCAGTAGTATAGGAGCGGGGCCAAATGAGCAGTTCTTC. Its protein is CASSIGAGPNEQFF.

The V gene is TRBV25-1, the J gene TRBJ1-5; D not certain. Germline CDR1 and CDR2: MGHDK and SYGVNS. The CDR3 contains 13 residues. Trimming took off 8 bases at V and 4 bases at J, with 12 bases between the two ends. The CDR3 DNA sequence: TGTGCCAGCGGGGTATTCGGAAATCAGCCCCAGCATTTT. It is translated as CASGVFGNQPQHF.

This chain uses TRBV7-2 with TRBJ1-2; a weak D match, TRBD1 (5 bases). The V end was cut by 4 bases, the J end by 7 bases, with 25 bases between. CDR3 size: 17 residues. The germline CDR1 and CDR2 sequences are SGHTA and FQGNSA. The CDR3 DNA sequence: TGTGCCAGCAGCTCCAGGGACCCGAGACCGGATCTGCCTGGCTACACCTTC. Its protein is CASSSRDPRPDLPGYTF.

This rearrangement joins TRBV6-6 to TRBJ1-5, with D hard to call. V was trimmed by 7 bases and J by 4 bases, leaving 8 bases between them. Germline V gene data show CDR1 as MNHNY and CDR2 as SVGAGI (reference sequence). The CDR3 totals 12 residues. For the CDR3, the DNA is TGTGCCAGCATGCAGCAGAATCAGCCCCAGCATTTT. It is translated as CASMQQNQPQHF.

The genes are TRBV25-1 and TRBJ2-5; 7 bases agree with TRBD1. With the DNA end fitting TRBJ2-1 better, the J assignment may be wrong. From germline, CDR1 is MGHDK and CDR2 SYGVNS. This CDR3 region has 18 residues. The CDR3 DNA reads TGTGCCAGCAGTGCTTCTAGGACAGGCCGTCTCCTAAACAATGAGCAGTTCTTC. It is translated as CASSASRTGRLLNNEQFF.